A selection of T cell receptor beta chains follows, all from one sample in a study of early stage breast cancer tumors. Using immunoSEQ multiplex PCR, the repertoire was profiled, and TCRdb retains in-frame clones only, with some absent. Here the sample spans approximately 20,000 clones, 83% being singletons. Sequenced input: blood. The receptor source for this set is a person aged 70 to 80 with breast cancer. The CDR3 runs from the conserved cysteine through the conserved F or W. The D gene is left open where the match is weak. Part of the rows lack a size; the others show once, few, many or a class for expanded clones.

once	-	TRBV28	TRBJ2-1	CASSLELDNEQFF	TGTGCCAGCAGTTTAGAACTCGACAATGAGCAGTTCTTC
-	TRBD2	TRBV5-1	TRBJ2-1	CASSFAGEYNEQFF	TGCGCCAGCAGCTTCGCGGGGGAATACAATGAGCAGTTCTTC
-	TRBD1	TRBV2	TRBJ2-5	CASRRDRGEETQYF	TGTGCCAGCAGGAGGGACAGGGGTGAAGAGACCCAGTACTTC
-	-	TRBV5-1	TRBJ1-1	CASSAGRNTEAFF	TGCGCCAGCAGCGCCGGGAGGAACACTGAAGCTTTCTTT
-	-	TRBV7-9	TRBJ2-3	CASSLVVSSTDTQYF	TGTGCCAGCAGCTTAGTAGTTTCTAGCACAGATACGCAGTATTTT
-	-	TRBV27	TRBJ1-6	CASRSSYNSPLHF	TGTGCCAGCAGGAGCTCCTATAATTCACCCCTCCACTTT
-	TRBD1	TRBV5-4	TRBJ2-3	CASSVGGDSTDTQYF	TGTGCCAGCAGCGTAGGGGGCGACTCCACAGATACGCAGTATTTT
once	-	TRBV6-5	TRBJ1-1	CASSYSMTAMNTEAFF	TGTGCCAGCAGTTACTCGATGACAGCAATGAACACTGAAGCTTTCTTT
-	TRBD1	TRBV5-6	TRBJ1-4	CASSFRGRMYEKLFF	TGTGCCAGCAGCTTCAGGGGGAGGATGTATGAAAAACTGTTTTTT
once	-	TRBV15	TRBJ2-7	CATSRGPGPYEQYF	TGTGCCACCAGCAGAGGTCCAGGCCCCTACGAGCAGTACTTC
-	TRBD1	TRBV4-1	TRBJ1-1	CASSLTGTGSTEAFF	TGCGCCAGCAGCCTTACCGGGACAGGGTCCACTGAAGCTTTCTTT
-	TRBD1	TRBV28	TRBJ2-7	CATKDYGQGKYEQYF	TGTGCCACCAAAGACTATGGACAGGGAAAATACGAGCAGTACTTC
-	-	TRBV4-2	TRBJ2-3	CASSLYESTDTQYF	TGTGCCAGCAGCCTTTATGAGTCCACAGATACGCAGTATTTT
-	-	TRBV29-1	TRBJ1-4	CSADRGSGEKLFF	TGCAGCGCCGACCGGGGGAGTGGCGAAAAACTGTTTTTT
once	TRBD2	TRBV7-8	TRBJ2-1	CASSSPARGAHNEQFF	TGTGCCAGCAGCTCGCCGGCGCGGGGGGCCCATAATGAGCAGTTCTTC
-	-	TRBV7-7	TRBJ2-6	CASSSSSGANVLTF	TGTGCCAGCAGCTCCAGCTCTGGGGCCAACGTCCTGACTTTC
-	-	TRBV5-1	TRBJ1-2	CASSLDGATNYGYTF	TGCGCCAGCAGCTTGGATGGAGCAACTAACTATGGCTACACCTTC
-	-	TRBV18	TRBJ1-3	CASSLLDSSSGNTIYF	TGTGCCAGCTCACTATTAGACTCGAGCTCTGGAAACACCATATATTTT
-	-	TRBV4-1	TRBJ1-1	CASSLSGGAAFF	TGCGCCAGCAGCCTTTCGGGGGGGGCTGCTTTCTTT
-	-	TRBV18	TRBJ2-5	CASSPTGPLAPETQYF	TGTGCCAGCTCACCGACAGGTCCTCTGGCGCCCGAGACCCAGTACTTC
-	-	TRBV18	TRBJ1-3	CASSPSSGLGNTIYF	TGTGCCAGCTCCCCAAGTTCAGGGCTTGGAAACACCATATATTTT
-	-	TRBV11-2	TRBJ2-1	CASRLGGTHNEQFF	TGTGCCAGCAGATTGGGGGGGACACACAATGAGCAGTTCTTC
-	-	TRBV7-2	TRBJ2-5	CASSLGPRETQYF	TGTGCCAGCAGCTTAGGTCCGAGGGAGACCCAGTACTTC
-	TRBD1	TRBV11-2	TRBJ2-2	CASSLVGTATGELFF	TGTGCCAGCAGCTTAGTGGGGACAGCCACCGGGGAGCTGTTTTTT
once	-	TRBV5-1	TRBJ1-6	CASSLQGFGSPLHF	TGCGCCAGCAGCTTGCAGGGTTTCGGTTCACCCCTCCACTTT
once	-	TRBV29-1	TRBJ2-6	CSVDQGGSGANVLTF	TGCAGCGTTGATCAGGGCGGCTCTGGGGCCAACGTCCTGACTTTC
-	-	TRBV28	TRBJ1-1	CASSLIGNTEAFF	TGTGCCAGCAGTTTGATTGGCAACACTGAAGCTTTCTTT
once	-	TRBV30	TRBJ1-1	CAWSVWGGMNTEAFF	TGTGCCTGGAGTGTATGGGGGGGAATGAACACTGAAGCTTTCTTT
-	-	TRBV11-3	TRBJ2-7	CASSHGGTDNYEQYF	TGTGCCAGCAGCCACGGCGGGACGGATAATTACGAGCAGTACTTC
-	-	TRBV19	TRBJ2-2	CASSMGRSAGLKLFF	TGTGCCAGTAGTATGGGGAGGAGCGCTGGTCTAAAGCTGTTTTTT
-	-	TRBV5-1	TRBJ1-4	CASSLAGGTNEKLFF	TGCGCCAGCAGCTTGGCGGGGGGAACGAATGAAAAACTGTTTTTT
-	-	TRBV2	TRBJ2-6	CASSEGQPGSGANVLTF	TGTGCCAGCAGTGAAGGGCAGCCAGGCTCTGGGGCCAACGTCCTGACTTTC
-	TRBD1	TRBV5-4	TRBJ1-1	CASTLSRDSSEAFF	TGTGCCAGCACCCTATCCCGGGACAGCTCTGAAGCTTTCTTT
-	-	TRBV5-6	TRBJ2-3	CASSYYTDTQYF	TGTGCCAGCAGCTACTACACAGATACGCAGTATTTT
-	-	TRBV19	TRBJ1-1	CASSIRLRDKTEAFF	TGTGCCAGTAGTATTAGGTTAAGGGACAAAACTGAAGCTTTCTTT
-	-	TRBV30	TRBJ1-2	CAWSVLRGYGYTF	TGTGCCTGGAGTGTACTAAGGGGCTATGGCTACACCTTC
-	-	TRBV30	TRBJ2-7	CAWSLFSYEQYF	TGTGCCTGGAGTCTATTCTCCTACGAGCAGTACTTC
-	TRBD1	TRBV5-1	TRBJ1-4	CASSLRTGSNEKLFF	TGCGCCAGCAGCCTTCGGACAGGTTCTAATGAAAAACTGTTTTTT
-	-	TRBV5-4	TRBJ1-1	CASSLIGQGLAEAFF	TGTGCCAGCAGCTTGATCGGTCAGGGGTTGGCTGAAGCTTTCTTT
-	-	TRBV7-3	TRBJ2-2	CASSLMGRGTGELFF	TGTGCCAGCAGCTTAATGGGACGGGGGACCGGGGAGCTGTTTTTT
-	-	TRBV2	TRBJ1-6	CASSDSRGNSPLHF	TGTGCCAGCAGTGATTCCAGGGGTAATTCACCCCTCCACTTT
-	-	TRBV27	TRBJ1-2	CASSFGQTYGYTF	TGTGCCAGCAGTTTCGGTCAGACTTATGGCTACACCTTC
-	-	TRBV5-4	TRBJ1-1	CASSFRGLSATEAFF	TGTGCCAGCAGCTTTCGGGGGTTGTCGGCCACTGAAGCTTTCTTT
once	TRBD1	TRBV11-2	TRBJ1-1	CASSLQQGAAEAFF	TGTGCCAGCAGCTTACAACAGGGGGCGGCTGAAGCTTTCTTT
-	TRBD1	TRBV2	TRBJ2-1	CASRADRGDHNEQFF	TGTGCCAGCAGAGCCGACAGGGGTGACCACAATGAGCAGTTCTTC
-	TRBD2	TRBV7-2	TRBJ2-3	CASSLVGGSPDTQYF	TGTGCCAGCAGTCTTGTGGGGGGGTCGCCAGATACGCAGTATTTT
-	TRBD2	TRBV7-6	TRBJ2-7	CASSLLASGGVEQYF	TGTGCCAGCAGCCTCCTGGCTAGCGGGGGGGTCGAGCAGTACTTC
-	TRBD1	TRBV19	TRBJ2-1	CASSVRPGTGYNEQFF	TGTGCCAGTAGTGTAAGGCCCGGGACAGGGTACAATGAGCAGTTCTTC
-	-	TRBV2	TRBJ1-3	CASSTEGSGNTIYF	TGTGCCAGCAGCACGGAGGGGTCTGGAAACACCATATATTTT
-	TRBD2	TRBV2	TRBJ2-1	CASSEESGGYSSYNEQFF	TGTGCCAGCAGTGAGGAGAGCGGGGGTTACTCTTCCTACAATGAGCAGTTCTTC
-	-	TRBV2	TRBJ1-1	CASMSDRMNTEAFF	TGTGCCAGCATGTCTGACAGAATGAACACTGAAGCTTTCTTT
-	-	TRBV6-5	TRBJ2-1	CASSPSLGEQFF	TGTGCCAGCAGTCCTAGTTTGGGTGAGCAGTTCTTC
-	-	TRBV5-1	TRBJ2-5	CASSLGTFKETQYF	TGCGCCAGCAGCTTGGGGACTTTTAAAGAGACCCAGTACTTC
once	-	TRBV6-6	TRBJ2-7	CASSPSLAAGEQYF	TGTGCCAGCAGCCCCTCCCTGGCGGCCGGCGAGCAGTACTTC
once	-	TRBV27	TRBJ1-4	CASSTSTTNEKLFF	TGTGCCAGCAGCACTAGTACAACTAATGAAAAACTGTTTTTT
-	TRBD1	TRBV5-6	TRBJ2-7	CASSQTGQGHYEQYF	TGTGCCAGCAGCCAAACGGGACAGGGCCACTACGAGCAGTACTTC
-	-	TRBV30	TRBJ1-3	CAWSERIGNTIYF	TGTGCCTGGAGTGAGAGGATCGGAAACACCATATATTTT